This TCR beta chain was recovered during a study of blood T cell repertoires in COVID-19. Study-level background: The samples span acute and convalescent COVID-19 from the United States, Italy and Spain. The analysed material was cDNA or gDNA that came from T cells, B-cell-depleted T cells, or PBMCs.

In the authors' workflow: Reference gene primer amplification gave estimated nucleated cell counts. Measured with immunoSEQ multiplex PCR; TCRdb has only the in-frame clones, and not every one. V, J and clone size reflect that table, while D and trimming were determined from the DNA. The data contain 100,000 to 120,000 clones, about four fifths of them singletons. The CDR3 runs to 14 residues. CDR1 is SGHTA, CDR2 FQGNSA, per germline. With V trimmed by 5 bases and J by 4 bases, 6 bases remained unmatched. Sequencing input: peripheral blood. The sequence came from a woman in her 70s with acute or convalescent COVID-19. J is TRBJ1-1 and V is TRBV7-2, with TRBD1 identical over 8 bases. This CDR3 is CASSGQGLSTEAFF. The CDR3 DNA is TGTGCCAGCAGCGGACAGGGATTGAGCACTGAAGCTTTCTTT.